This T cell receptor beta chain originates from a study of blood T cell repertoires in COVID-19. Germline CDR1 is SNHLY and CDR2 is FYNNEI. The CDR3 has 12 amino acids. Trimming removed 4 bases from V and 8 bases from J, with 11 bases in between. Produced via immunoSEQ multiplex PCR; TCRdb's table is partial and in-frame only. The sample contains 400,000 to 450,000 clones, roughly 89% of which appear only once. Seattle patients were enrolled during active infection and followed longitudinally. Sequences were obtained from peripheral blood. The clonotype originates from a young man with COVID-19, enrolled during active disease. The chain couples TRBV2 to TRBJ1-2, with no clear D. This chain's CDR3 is CASSADFGGYTF. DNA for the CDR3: TGTGCCAGCAGTGCGGACTTTGGAGGCTACACCTTC.